This is a list of T cell receptor beta chains from one sample in a study of Ad26.COV2.S vaccination and SARS-CoV-2 variants. Only in-frame clones appear in the TCRdb table, and some are missing; sequencing was by immunoSEQ multiplex PCR. This sample has about 140,000 clones, with around 86% found just once. The material was peripheral blood, obtained after recovery from COVID-19. The receptors originated from a human donor who had recovered from COVID-19. Both conserved end residues are part of each CDR3. The D gene is left open where the match is weak.

J	V	length	D	CDR3
TRBJ2-2	TRBV6-2/TRBV6-3	16	TRBD2	CASSLRLAGVTGELFF
TRBJ1-5	TRBV10-3	14	.	CAISGGGGNQPQHF
TRBJ2-5	TRBV24-1	17	TRBD1	CATSDKPTGGRGETQYF
TRBJ2-1	TRBV25-1	14	.	CASSGGQGDNEQFF
TRBJ2-7	TRBV19	15	.	CASSISHSGTPEYYF
TRBJ2-7	TRBV6-2/TRBV6-3	13	.	CASSYGRTYEQYF
TRBJ1-5	TRBV2	14	.	CASREGQGYQPQHF
TRBJ1-2	TRBV4-3	14	.	CASSQNRQGGGYTF
TRBJ1-2	TRBV27	13	.	CASSLSANYGYTF
TRBJ2-2	TRBV7-2	14	TRBD1	CASSAGQGSGELFF
TRBJ2-1	TRBV7-8	15	TRBD1	CASSLGWTGGGEQFF
TRBJ2-5	TRBV7-9	15	.	CASSLRQTNTETQYF
TRBJ1-2	TRBV18	13	.	CASSPKGDPGYTF
TRBJ2-1	TRBV6-6	14	TRBD1	CASSTGDRGYEQFF
TRBJ2-7	TRBV6-5	14	.	CASSYLPGNGEQYF
TRBJ1-1	TRBV19	18	TRBD1	CASSMARQGLISGTEAFF
TRBJ2-1	TRBV4-1	16	.	CASSQGGVGGPNEQFF
TRBJ1-1	TRBV5-4	14	.	CASSLGGGDTEAFF
TRBJ2-6	TRBV5-6	16	TRBD2	CASSPGGGSGANVLTF
TRBJ2-5	TRBV27	15	TRBD2	CASSFLAGGAETQYF
TRBJ1-1	TRBV5-8	13	.	CASSPWVGVEAFF
TRBJ2-1	TRBV2	14	.	CASSESGGFNEQFF
TRBJ1-1	TRBV6-2/TRBV6-3	17	.	CASSYSIIRKPNTEAFF
TRBJ2-7	TRBV29-1	15	.	CSVDLLGDISYEQYF
TRBJ1-1	TRBV25-1	14	.	CASSEYSLNTEAFF